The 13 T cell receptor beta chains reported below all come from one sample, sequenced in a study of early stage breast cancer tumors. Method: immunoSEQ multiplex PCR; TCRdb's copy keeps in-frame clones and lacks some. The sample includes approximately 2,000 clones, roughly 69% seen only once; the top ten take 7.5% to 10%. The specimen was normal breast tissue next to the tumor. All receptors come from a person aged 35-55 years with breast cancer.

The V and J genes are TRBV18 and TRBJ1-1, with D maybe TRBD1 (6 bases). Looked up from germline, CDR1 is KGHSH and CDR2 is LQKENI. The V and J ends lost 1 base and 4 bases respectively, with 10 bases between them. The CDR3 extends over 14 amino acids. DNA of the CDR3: TGTGCCAGCTCACCACTCGAAGGGGGCACTGAAGCTTTCTTT. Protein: CASSPLEGGTEAFF.

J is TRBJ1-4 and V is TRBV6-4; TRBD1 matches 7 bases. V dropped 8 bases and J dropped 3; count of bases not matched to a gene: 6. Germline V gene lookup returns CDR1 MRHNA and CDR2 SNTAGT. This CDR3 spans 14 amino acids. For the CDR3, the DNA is TGTGCCAGCCCCAGGGGGAGATCTAATGAAAAACTGTTTTTT. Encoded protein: CASPRGRSNEKLFF.

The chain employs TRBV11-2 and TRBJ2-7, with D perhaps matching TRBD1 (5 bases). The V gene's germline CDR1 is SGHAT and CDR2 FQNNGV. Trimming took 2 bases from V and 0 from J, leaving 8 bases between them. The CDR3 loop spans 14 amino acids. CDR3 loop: CASSLTQGSYEQYF. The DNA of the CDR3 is TGTGCCAGCAGCTTAACTCAGGGCTCCTACGAGCAGTACTTC.

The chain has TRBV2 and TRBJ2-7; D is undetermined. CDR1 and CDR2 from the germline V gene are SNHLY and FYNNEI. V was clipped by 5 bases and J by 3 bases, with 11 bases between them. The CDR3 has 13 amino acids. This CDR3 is CASSLGLNYEQYF. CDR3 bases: TGTGCCAGCAGTCTCGGTTTGAACTACGAGCAGTACTTC.

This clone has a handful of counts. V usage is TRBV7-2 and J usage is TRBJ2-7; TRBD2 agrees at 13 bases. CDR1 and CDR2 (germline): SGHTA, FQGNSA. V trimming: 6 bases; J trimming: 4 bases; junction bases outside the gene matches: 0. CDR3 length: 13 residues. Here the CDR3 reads CASRGLAGYEQYF. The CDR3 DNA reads TGTGCCAGCAGGGGACTAGCGGGGTACGAGCAGTACTTC.

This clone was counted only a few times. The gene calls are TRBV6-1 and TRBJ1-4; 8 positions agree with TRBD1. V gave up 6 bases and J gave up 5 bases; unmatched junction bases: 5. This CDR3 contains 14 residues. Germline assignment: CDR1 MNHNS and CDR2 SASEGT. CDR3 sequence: CASSPGQENEKLFF. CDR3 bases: TGTGCCAGCAGCCCGGGACAGGAAAATGAAAAACTGTTTTTT.

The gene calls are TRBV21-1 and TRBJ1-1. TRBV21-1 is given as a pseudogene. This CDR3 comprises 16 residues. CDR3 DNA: TGTGCCAGCAGCCCTGGGGTAGCTACAATTCGCACTGAAGCTTTCTTT. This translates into CASSPGVATIRTEAFF.

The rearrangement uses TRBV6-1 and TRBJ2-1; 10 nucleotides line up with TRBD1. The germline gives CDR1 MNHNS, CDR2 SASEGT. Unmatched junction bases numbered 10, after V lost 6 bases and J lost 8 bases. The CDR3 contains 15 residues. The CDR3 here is CASRGAGTGEYEQFF. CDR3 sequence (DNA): TGTGCCAGCAGAGGGGCCGGGACAGGGGAGTATGAGCAGTTCTTC.

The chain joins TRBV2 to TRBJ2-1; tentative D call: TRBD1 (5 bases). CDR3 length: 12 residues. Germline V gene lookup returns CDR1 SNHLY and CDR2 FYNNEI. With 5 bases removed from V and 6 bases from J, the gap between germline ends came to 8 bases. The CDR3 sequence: CASSRDSNEQFF. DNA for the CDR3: TGTGCCAGCAGTCGAGACAGCAATGAGCAGTTCTTC.

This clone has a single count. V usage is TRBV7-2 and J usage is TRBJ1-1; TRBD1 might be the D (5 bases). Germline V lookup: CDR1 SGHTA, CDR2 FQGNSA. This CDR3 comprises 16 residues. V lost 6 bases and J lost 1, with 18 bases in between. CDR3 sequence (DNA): TGTGCCAGCAGATTTACGGGACGCCTGGGGAACACTGAAGCTTTCTTT. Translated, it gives CASRFTGRLGNTEAFF.

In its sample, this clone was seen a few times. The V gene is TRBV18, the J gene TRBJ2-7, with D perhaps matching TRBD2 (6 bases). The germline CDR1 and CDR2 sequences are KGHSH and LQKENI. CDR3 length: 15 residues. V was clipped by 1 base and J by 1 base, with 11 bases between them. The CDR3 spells CASSPQLALSYEQYF. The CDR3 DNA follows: TGTGCCAGCTCACCACAACTAGCTTTATCCTACGAGCAGTACTTC.

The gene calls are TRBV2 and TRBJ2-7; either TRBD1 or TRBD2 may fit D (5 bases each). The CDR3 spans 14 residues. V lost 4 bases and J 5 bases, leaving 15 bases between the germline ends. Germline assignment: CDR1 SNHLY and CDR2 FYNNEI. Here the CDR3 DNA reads TGTGCCAGCAGTGGGCAGAACGGGGCGAACGAGCAGTACTTC. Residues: CASSGQNGANEQYF.

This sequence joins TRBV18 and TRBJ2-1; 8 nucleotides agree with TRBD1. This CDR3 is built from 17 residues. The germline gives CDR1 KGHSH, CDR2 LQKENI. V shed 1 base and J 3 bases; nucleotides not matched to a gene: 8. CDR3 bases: TGTGCCAGCTCACCACGACGTGGACAGGGAGGCTACAATGAGCAGTTCTTC. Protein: CASSPRRGQGGYNEQFF.